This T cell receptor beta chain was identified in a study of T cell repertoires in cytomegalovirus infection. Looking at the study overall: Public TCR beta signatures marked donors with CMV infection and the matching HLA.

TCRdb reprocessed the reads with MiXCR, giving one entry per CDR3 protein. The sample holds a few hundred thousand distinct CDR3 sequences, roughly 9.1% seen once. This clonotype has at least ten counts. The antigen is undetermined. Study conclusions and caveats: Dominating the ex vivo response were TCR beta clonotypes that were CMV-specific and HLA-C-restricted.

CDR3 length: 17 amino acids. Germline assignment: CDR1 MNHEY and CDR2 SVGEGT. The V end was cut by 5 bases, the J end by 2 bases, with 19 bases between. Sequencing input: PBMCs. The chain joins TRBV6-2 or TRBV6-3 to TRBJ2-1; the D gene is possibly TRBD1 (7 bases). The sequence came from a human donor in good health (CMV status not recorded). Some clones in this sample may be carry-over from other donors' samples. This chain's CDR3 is CASSPLTGEATYNEQFF. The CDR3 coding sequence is TGTGCCAGCAGTCCTCTTACAGGGGAGGCCACCTACAATGAGCAGTTCTTC.